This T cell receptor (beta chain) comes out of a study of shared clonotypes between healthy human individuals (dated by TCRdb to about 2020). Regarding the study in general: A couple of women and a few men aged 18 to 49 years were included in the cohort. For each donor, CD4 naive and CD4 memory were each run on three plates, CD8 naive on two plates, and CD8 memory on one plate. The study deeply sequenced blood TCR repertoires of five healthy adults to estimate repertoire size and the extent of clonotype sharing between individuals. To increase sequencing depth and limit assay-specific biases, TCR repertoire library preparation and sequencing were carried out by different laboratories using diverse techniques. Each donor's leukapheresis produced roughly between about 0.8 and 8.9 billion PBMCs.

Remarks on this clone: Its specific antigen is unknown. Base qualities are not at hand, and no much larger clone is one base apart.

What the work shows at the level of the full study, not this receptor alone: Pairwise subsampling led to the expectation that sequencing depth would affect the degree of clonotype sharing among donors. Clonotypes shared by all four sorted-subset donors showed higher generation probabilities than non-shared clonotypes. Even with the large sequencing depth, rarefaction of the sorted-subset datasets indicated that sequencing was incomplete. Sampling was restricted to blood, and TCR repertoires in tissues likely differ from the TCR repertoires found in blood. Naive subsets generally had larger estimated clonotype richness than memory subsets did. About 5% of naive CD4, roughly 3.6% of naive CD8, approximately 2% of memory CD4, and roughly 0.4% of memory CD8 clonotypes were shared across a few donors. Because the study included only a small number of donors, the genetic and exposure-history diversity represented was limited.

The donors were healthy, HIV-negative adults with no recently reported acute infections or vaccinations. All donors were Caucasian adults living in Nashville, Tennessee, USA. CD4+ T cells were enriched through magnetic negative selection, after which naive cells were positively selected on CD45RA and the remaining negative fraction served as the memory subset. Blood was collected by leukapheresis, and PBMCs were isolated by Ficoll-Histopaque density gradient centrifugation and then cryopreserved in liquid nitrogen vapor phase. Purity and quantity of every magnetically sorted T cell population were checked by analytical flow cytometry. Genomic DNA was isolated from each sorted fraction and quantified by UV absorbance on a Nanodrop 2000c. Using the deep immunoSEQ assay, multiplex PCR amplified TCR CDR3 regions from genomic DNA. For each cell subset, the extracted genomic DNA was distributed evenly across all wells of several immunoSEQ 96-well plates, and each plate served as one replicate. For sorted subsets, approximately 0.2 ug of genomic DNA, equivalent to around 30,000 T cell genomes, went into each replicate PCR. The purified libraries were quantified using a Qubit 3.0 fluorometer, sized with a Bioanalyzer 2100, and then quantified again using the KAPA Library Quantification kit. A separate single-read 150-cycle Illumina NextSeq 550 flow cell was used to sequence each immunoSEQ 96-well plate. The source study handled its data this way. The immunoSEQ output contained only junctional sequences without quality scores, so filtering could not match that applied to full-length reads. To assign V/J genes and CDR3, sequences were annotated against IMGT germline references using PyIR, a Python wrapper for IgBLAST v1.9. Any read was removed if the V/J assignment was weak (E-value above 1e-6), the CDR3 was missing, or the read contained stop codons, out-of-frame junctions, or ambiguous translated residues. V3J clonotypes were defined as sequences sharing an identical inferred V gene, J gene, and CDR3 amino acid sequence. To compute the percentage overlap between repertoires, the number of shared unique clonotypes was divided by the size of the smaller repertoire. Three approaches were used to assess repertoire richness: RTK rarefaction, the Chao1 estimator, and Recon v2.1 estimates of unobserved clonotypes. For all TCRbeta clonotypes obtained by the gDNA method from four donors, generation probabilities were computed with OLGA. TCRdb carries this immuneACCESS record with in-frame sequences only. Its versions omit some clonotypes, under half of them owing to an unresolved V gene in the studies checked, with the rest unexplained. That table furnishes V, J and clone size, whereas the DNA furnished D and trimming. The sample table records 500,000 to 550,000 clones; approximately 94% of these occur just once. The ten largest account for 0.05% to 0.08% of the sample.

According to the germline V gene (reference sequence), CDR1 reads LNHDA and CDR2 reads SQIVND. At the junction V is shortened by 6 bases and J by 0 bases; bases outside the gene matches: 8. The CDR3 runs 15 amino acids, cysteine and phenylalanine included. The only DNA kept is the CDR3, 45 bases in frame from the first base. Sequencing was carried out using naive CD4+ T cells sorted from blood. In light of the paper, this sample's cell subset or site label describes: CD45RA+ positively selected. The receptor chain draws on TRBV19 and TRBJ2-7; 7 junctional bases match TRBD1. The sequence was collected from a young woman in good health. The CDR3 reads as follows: CASSQRDSYSYEQYF. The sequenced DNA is TGTGCCAGTAGCCAACGGGACAGCTACTCCTACGAGCAGTACTTC.